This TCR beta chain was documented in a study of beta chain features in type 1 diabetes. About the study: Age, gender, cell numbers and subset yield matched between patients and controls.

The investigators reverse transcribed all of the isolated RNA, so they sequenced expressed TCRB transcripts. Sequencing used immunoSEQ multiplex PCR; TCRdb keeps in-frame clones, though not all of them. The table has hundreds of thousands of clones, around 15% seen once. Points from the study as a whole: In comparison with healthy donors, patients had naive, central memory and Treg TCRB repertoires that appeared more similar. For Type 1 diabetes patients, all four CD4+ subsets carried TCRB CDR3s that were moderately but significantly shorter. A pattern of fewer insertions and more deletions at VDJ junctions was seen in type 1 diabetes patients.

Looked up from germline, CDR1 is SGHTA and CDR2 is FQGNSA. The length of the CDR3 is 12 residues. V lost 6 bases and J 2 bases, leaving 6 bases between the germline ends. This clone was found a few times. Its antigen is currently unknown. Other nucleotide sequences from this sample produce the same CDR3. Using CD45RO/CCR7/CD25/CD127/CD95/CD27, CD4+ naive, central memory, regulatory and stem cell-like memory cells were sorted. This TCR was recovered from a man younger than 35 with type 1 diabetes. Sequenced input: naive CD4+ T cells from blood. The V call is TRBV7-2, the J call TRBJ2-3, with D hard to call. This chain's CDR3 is CASSPTTDTQYF. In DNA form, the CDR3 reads TGTGCCAGCAGTCCCACCACAGATACGCAGTATTTT.